One sample yielded the 18 T cell receptor beta chains listed below, sequenced in a study of blood T cell repertoires in COVID-19. The method was immunoSEQ multiplex PCR; TCRdb's version includes in-frame clones alone and lacks a portion of them. The sample lists a few hundred thousand clones; just under 90% were seen once. Material: PBMCs or T cells enriched from blood (not recorded which). These receptor sequences come from a woman between 25 and 40 years old who had recovered from COVID-19.

This chain uses TRBV9 with TRBJ2-7, with D perhaps TRBD2 (6 bases). CDR1 is SGDLS and CDR2 is YYNGEE in the germline V gene. The CDR3 consists of 15 residues. Trimming took off 0 bases at V and 4 bases at J, with 14 bases between the two ends. The DNA for the CDR3 is TGTGCCAGCAGCGTAGACGCGGGGCGTTATTACGAGCAGTACTTC. Its translation: CASSVDAGRYYEQYF.

This rearrangement joins TRBV5-5 to TRBJ2-7, with TRBD1 as a possible D gene (6 bases). The V and J ends lost 4 bases and 1 base respectively, with 12 bases between them. CDR1 is SGHKS, CDR2 YYEKEE, per germline (reference sequence). The CDR3 length is 14 residues. CDR3 in amino acids: CASSRDTSSYEQYF. The CDR3 DNA reads as TGTGCCAGCAGCCGGGACACTAGTTCCTACGAGCAGTACTTC.

The V gene is TRBV28, the J gene TRBJ2-7, with D possibly being TRBD1 (6 bases). Trimming took 2 bases from V and 2 from J, leaving 13 bases between them. The germline gives CDR1 MDHEN, CDR2 SYDVKM. There are 15 residues in the CDR3. The CDR3 nucleotides are TGTGCCAGCAGTTTAGGAGGACAGTCAACCTACGAGCAGTACTTC. This codes for CASSLGGQSTYEQYF.

The chain uses TRBV4-2 and TRBJ2-7; D not certain. The V end lost 0 bases, the J end lost 2 bases, and 11 bases lay between the germline ends. The CDR3 runs 15 residues. Per germline, CDR1 LGHNA and CDR2 YNFKEQ. In DNA form, the CDR3 reads TGTGCCAGCAGCCAAGATTACACCCCGACCTACGAGCAGTACTTC. Its translation: CASSQDYTPTYEQYF.

The V gene is TRBV11-2, the J gene TRBJ2-1; 7 bases are a match to TRBD2. The CDR3 is 20 amino acids. Germline lookup yields CDR1 SGHAT and CDR2 FQNNGV. J was trimmed by 4 bases and V by 0 bases; bases with no gene match: 18. CDR3 sequence (DNA): TGTGCCAGCAGCTTAGAAGGGGTATCTAGCGGCATTAGCTCGTACAATGAGCAGTTCTTC. Translating gives CASSLEGVSSGISSYNEQFF.

The chain is built from TRBV9 and TRBJ1-2, with 7 bases that match TRBD1. Germline V CDR1 and CDR2: SGDLS, YYNGEE. The junction had 12 bases not matched to a gene; V was cut back by 0 bases and J by 1 base. The CDR3 has 18 residues. This CDR3 is CASSVARLTGLFNYGYTF. DNA of the CDR3: TGTGCCAGCAGCGTAGCTAGATTGACAGGGCTCTTTAACTATGGCTACACCTTC.

The CDR3 spells CASSSGRWTEAFF. CDR3 DNA sequence: TGTGCCAGTAGTTCAGGGAGGTGGACTGAAGCTTTCTTT. V usage is TRBV19 and J usage is TRBJ1-1; D is perhaps TRBD1 (5 bases). The CDR3 is made up of 13 amino acids. Germline CDR1 and CDR2: LNHDA and SQIVND (reference sequence). V lost 5 bases to trimming and J lost 5 bases, with 12 bases between them.

This clone appeared once. The chain couples TRBV5-1 to TRBJ2-2, with TRBD2 identical over 10 bases. The CDR3 extends over 17 amino acids. The V and J ends lost 3 bases and 3 bases, in that order; junction bases with no gene match: 8. The germline V gene has CDR1 SGHRS and CDR2 YFSETQ. DNA of the CDR3: TGCGCCAGCAGCTCCCAAGCGGGAGGGACATACACCGGGGAGCTGTTTTTT. This encodes CASSSQAGGTYTGELFF.

The J gene is TRBJ2-1, the V gene TRBV11-3; 11 bases align to TRBD1. Germline CDR1 SGHNT, CDR2 YENEEA. The CDR3 consists of 14 residues. The V gene end was trimmed by 8 bases and the J gene end by 8 bases; junction bases not matched to a gene: 8. For the CDR3, the DNA is TGTGCCAGCGGCCGAGGGACAGGGGGTGATGAGCAGTTCTTC. Amino acids: CASGRGTGGDEQFF.

The V and J genes are TRBV4-1 and TRBJ2-3; D is perhaps TRBD1 (5 bases). Per germline, CDR1 MGHRA and CDR2 YSYEKL. The V end was cut by 1 base, the J end by 0 bases, with 8 bases between. This CDR3 has 15 residues. The CDR3 sequence: CASSQGQQSTDTQYF. The CDR3 coding sequence is TGCGCCAGCAGCCAAGGACAGCAAAGCACAGATACGCAGTATTTT.

The rearrangement links TRBV2 to TRBJ2-3; weak D call: TRBD1 (5 bases). Germline V lookup: CDR1 SNHLY, CDR2 FYNNEI. The CDR3 sequence is 18 residues long. Trimming stripped 3 bases from V and 0 bases from J, with 19 bases between. CDR3: CASSDQGFASTSTDTQYF. CDR3 DNA: TGTGCCAGCAGTGATCAGGGTTTCGCATCAACTAGCACAGATACGCAGTATTTT.

The V and J genes are TRBV13 and TRBJ1-1; 8 bases fit TRBD1. Germline V gene data show CDR1 as PRHDT and CDR2 as FYEKMQ (reference sequence). Unmatched junction bases numbered 7, after V lost 10 bases and J lost 3 bases. The CDR3 contains 13 residues. The CDR3: CATLQGGYTEAFF. In DNA, the CDR3 is TGTGCCACCCTACAGGGGGGGTACACTGAAGCTTTCTTT.

The chain carries TRBV19 and TRBJ2-1, with 10 nucleotides matching TRBD2. With 10 bases clipped from V and 0 bases from J, the junction kept 15 bases outside the gene matches. This CDR3 is 18 amino acids long. Per germline, CDR1 LNHDA and CDR2 SQIVND (reference sequence). CDR3 sequence: CATSQGPTSGVSYNEQFF. In DNA form, the CDR3 reads TGTGCCACTTCACAGGGACCCACTAGCGGGGTCTCCTACAATGAGCAGTTCTTC.

As to this clone: The sample has other DNA sequences that encode this CDR3 too. The V and J genes are TRBV12-3 or TRBV12-4 and TRBJ1-1; D call uncertain. This CDR3 contains 13 residues. Deletions cut 4 bases from V and 0 bases from J, with 6 bases between. CDR3 nucleotide sequence: TGTGCCAGCAGTTCAGGCATGAACACTGAAGCTTTCTTT. It codes for CASSSGMNTEAFF.

The chain carries TRBV4-2 and TRBJ1-3; D perhaps matches TRBD1 (6 bases). Trimming shortened V by 0 bases and J by 0 bases, and 15 bases separated the two germline ends. The germline gives CDR1 LGHNA, CDR2 YNFKEQ. This CDR3 contains 18 residues. The CDR3 region is CASSQDSQGFHSGNTIYF. CDR3 coding DNA: TGTGCCAGCAGCCAAGATTCCCAGGGGTTCCACTCTGGAAACACCATATATTTT.

The sample holds one count of this clone. The chain employs TRBV7-6 and TRBJ2-6; maybe TRBD2 (6 bases). The CDR3 is 17 amino acids. From germline, CDR1 is SGHVS and CDR2 FNYEAQ. The V end lost 1 base, the J end lost 0 bases, and 10 bases lay between the germline ends. CDR3 region: CASSLVGGNSGANVLTF. CDR3 sequence (DNA): TGTGCCAGCAGCTTAGTTGGCGGGAACTCTGGGGCCAACGTCCTGACTTTC.

J is TRBJ2-7 and V is TRBV4-2; 12 bases align to TRBD2. J was trimmed by 0 bases and V by 3 bases; bases with no gene match: 0. This CDR3 region has 15 residues. Germline V gene data show CDR1 as LGHNA and CDR2 as YNFKEQ. CDR3 coding DNA: TGTGCCAGCAGCCAGACTAGCGGGAGCTCCTACGAGCAGTACTTC. Its translation is CASSQTSGSSYEQYF.

Details on this clone: An end of the junction does not agree with germline; a read error may underlie this. The chain employs TRBV6-5 and TRBJ1-4, with D possibly TRBD1 on 5 matching bases. Per the germline V gene, CDR1 is MNHEY and CDR2 is SVGAGI. The length of the CDR3 is 15 residues. The CDR3 coding sequence is TGTGCCAGCAGTTACTGGTCCCAGGGTAATGGAAAACTGTTTTTT. Translated: CASSYWSQGNGKLFF.